The next 31 T cell receptor beta chains were all read from a single sample in a study of cytomegalovirus exposure and HLA in healthy donors. Both 60 Vbeta primers and 13 Jbeta primers went into the PCR. Assay: immunoSEQ multiplex PCR; the TCRdb copy retains only in-frame clones and omits some. This sample has some 160,000 clones, with over 80% found just once. The sequenced material came from PBMCs. Receptor source: a woman under 30 in good health and CMV-seronegative.

The rearrangement links TRBV30 to TRBJ1-1; no clear D. The CDR3 has 16 amino acids. Germline CDR1 is GTSNPN and CDR2 is SVGIG (reference sequence). V lost 4 bases, J lost 4 bases, and 22 bases lay in between. The CDR3 DNA reads as TGTGCCTGGAATCCGAACCGGGGTCTGAGGAGCACTGAAGCTTTCTTT. As protein: CAWNPNRGLRSTEAFF.

The chain joins TRBV7-8 to TRBJ1-5; D is perhaps TRBD1 (5 bases). The CDR3 is 16 amino acids. Trimming left V 5 bases short and J 0 bases short, with 14 bases between. Germline loops: CDR1 SGHVS, CDR2 FQNEAQ. CDR3 amino acids: CASSTEGAYSNQPQHF. The CDR3 coding sequence is TGTGCCAGCAGCACCGAAGGGGCATATAGCAATCAGCCCCAGCATTTT.

V is TRBV7-9 and J is TRBJ2-5, with a tentative D call TRBD1 (5 bases). Trimming cost V 2 bases and J 2 bases, with 9 bases left between them. Per germline, CDR1 SEHNR and CDR2 FQNEAQ (reference sequence). This CDR3 has 14 residues. This chain's CDR3 is CASSLLGQQETQYF. The CDR3 coding sequence is TGTGCCAGCAGCTTACTCGGACAACAAGAGACCCAGTACTTC.

The rearrangement joins TRBV5-6 to TRBJ1-2, with D possibly TRBD1 on 5 matching bases. Germline V gene lookup returns CDR1 SGHDT and CDR2 YYEEEE. V lost 0 bases and J lost 4, with 13 bases in between. The CDR3 has 15 residues. The CDR3 protein is CASSLVQDTFYGYTF. The CDR3 coding sequence is TGTGCCAGCAGCTTGGTCCAGGACACCTTCTATGGCTACACCTTC.

This chain links TRBV11-3 with TRBJ2-2; 9 nucleotides line up with TRBD2. Germline V gives CDR1 SGHNT, CDR2 YENEEA. The CDR3 runs 15 residues. Losses at the gene ends were 5 bases for V and 7 bases for J; bases not matched to a gene: 8. The CDR3 DNA reads as TGTGCCAGCAGCCCTCTAGCGGGGTCGGGCGGGGAGCTGTTTTTT. It encodes CASSPLAGSGGELFF.

CDR3 protein: CASSLDKNTEAFF. Written as DNA, the CDR3 is TGTGCCAGCAGCTTAGACAAGAACACTGAAGCTTTCTTT. The rearrangement uses TRBV7-9 and TRBJ1-1; unclear D gene. Germline CDR1 SEHNR, CDR2 FQNEAQ (reference sequence). The CDR3 extends over 13 amino acids. V was trimmed by 1 base and J by 1 base, leaving 4 bases between them.

This clone was seen more than once but under ten times. Here the CDR3 DNA reads TGTGCCAGCAGCTTGTCGGACAGGGACTATGGCTACACCTTC. Protein product: CASSLSDRDYGYTF. The gene calls are TRBV5-4 and TRBJ1-2; 8 positions match TRBD1. Germline trimming cut 1 base from V and 3 bases from J; bases unmatched to any gene: 2. CDR3 length equals 14 residues. Germline CDR1 is SGHNT and CDR2 is YYREEE (reference sequence).

The chain is built from TRBV11-3 and TRBJ1-6; weak D call: TRBD1 (5 bases). The V gene's germline CDR1 is SGHNT and CDR2 YENEEA. CDR3 length equals 17 residues. V lost 0 bases to trimming and J lost 9 bases, with 18 bases between them. CDR3 in DNA: TGTGCCAGCAGCTTAGAAGCAGGGTCGGGTCCGCTTTCACCCCTCCACTTT. Its translation is CASSLEAGSGPLSPLHF.

The rearrangement joins TRBV30 to TRBJ2-7, with no clear D. V was shortened by 4 bases and J by 1 base, with 5 bases between the two germline ends. Germline V CDR1 and CDR2: GTSNPN, SVGIG (reference sequence). CDR3 size: 11 residues. CDR3: CAWTRSYEQYF. The CDR3 DNA sequence: TGTGCCTGGACTAGATCCTACGAGCAGTACTTC.

The chain employs TRBV4-1 and TRBJ2-1, with D uncertain. The CDR3 consists of 17 residues. CDR1 and CDR2 from the germline V gene are MGHRA and YSYEKL. V lost 2 bases and J lost 0, with 14 bases in between. The CDR3 protein is CASSQKAIASSYNEQFF. In DNA form, the CDR3 reads TGCGCCAGCAGCCAAAAGGCGATAGCTAGCTCCTACAATGAGCAGTTCTTC.

The CDR3 nucleotides read TGTGCCAGCAGCCGCGGGTTACCCCGCCAGGTCGGCTACACCTTC. Translation gives CASSRGLPRQVGYTF. The chain recombines TRBV5-8 with TRBJ1-2; D ambiguous. Deletions cut 4 bases from V and 8 bases from J, with 21 bases between. Germline assignment: CDR1 SGHTS and CDR2 YDEGEE. The CDR3 runs to 15 residues. Supplemented by reference TRBV5-8 and TRBJ1-2, the full variable domain reads EAGVTQSPTHLIKTRGQQATLRCSPISGHTSVYWYQQALGLGLQFLLWYDEGEERNRGNFPPRFSGRQFPNYSSELNVNALELEDSALYLCASSRGLPRQVGYTFGSGTRLTVV.

The CDR3 coding sequence is TGCGCCAGCAGCTTATCGGGACAGGGAAACACTGAAGCTTTCTTT. It yields the protein CASSLSGQGNTEAFF. V gene TRBV5-1 combines with J gene TRBJ1-1, with 9 positions matching TRBD1. Trimming took 2 bases from V and 2 from J; bases not matched to a gene: 4. The CDR3 contains 15 residues. Germline loops: CDR1 SGHRS, CDR2 YFSETQ.

The chain is built from TRBV13 and TRBJ2-3; 10 bases are a match to TRBD2. Losses at the gene ends were 4 bases for V and 4 bases for J; bases not matched to a gene: 8. There are 16 residues in the CDR3. Germline CDR1 is PRHDT and CDR2 is FYEKMQ (reference sequence). CDR3 DNA sequence: TGTGCCAGCAGCTCGAACCTAGCGGGGGTGTCAGATACGCAGTATTTT. Protein: CASSSNLAGVSDTQYF. The whole variable domain, remainder taken from reference TRBV13 and TRBJ2-3, is AAGVIQSPRHLIKEKRETATLKCYPIPRHDTVYWYQQGPGQDPQFLISFYEKMQSDKGSIPDRFSAQQFSDYHSELNMSSLELGDSALYFCASSSNLAGVSDTQYFGPGTRLTVL.

The chain employs TRBV11-3 and TRBJ2-2, with 8 bases that match TRBD1. CDR1 is SGHNT and CDR2 is YENEEA in the germline V gene. The CDR3 contains 15 residues. V shed 4 bases and J 6 bases; nucleotides not matched to a gene: 7. The CDR3 nucleotides read TGTGCCAGCAGCTCCGACAGGGGACGGTCCGGGGAGCTGTTTTTT. Translating it yields CASSSDRGRSGELFF.

This clone showed up just a few times. CDR3 sequence (DNA): TGTGCCATCAGTGAGTCGGGGACAGGTTATAACTATGGCTACACCTTC. Encoded protein: CAISESGTGYNYGYTF. This sequence joins TRBV10-3 and TRBJ1-2, with TRBD1 matching 8 bases. The CDR3 is 16 amino acids. Trimming took 0 bases from V and 1 from J; bases not matched to a gene: 4. Germline values: CDR1 ENHRY, CDR2 SYGVKD.

The J gene is TRBJ2-5, the V gene TRBV29-1; possible D gene TRBD2, 6 bases. Trimming pared 7 bases from V and 3 bases from J, leaving 24 bases between. Germline CDR1 SQVTM, CDR2 ANQGSEA. The CDR3 spans 16 residues. The CDR3 DNA reads TGCAGCGCAACCGTGGGGGGTTCCCGCTACAAAGAGACCCAGTACTTC. Encoded protein: CSATVGGSRYKETQYF.

This chain connects TRBV19 to TRBJ1-5; 7 bases fit TRBD1. The CDR3 has 16 residues. After removal of 4 bases from V and 2 bases from J, the junction contained 8 bases not matched to a gene. The germline CDR1 and CDR2 sequences are LNHDA and SQIVND (reference sequence). CDR3 DNA sequence: TGTGCCAGTAGTACCCTCCAGACAGGGCGCAATCAGCCCCAGCATTTT. Amino acid sequence: CASSTLQTGRNQPQHF. The variable domain in full, completed from reference TRBV19 and TRBJ1-5, reads DGGITQSPKYLFRKEGQNVTLSCEQNLNHDAMYWYRQDPGQGLRLIYYSQIVNDFQKGDIAEGYSVSREKKESFPLTVTSAQKNPTAFYLCASSTLQTGRNQPQHFGDGTRLSIL.

The chain links TRBV5-6 to TRBJ1-1, with no clear D. CDR3 length equals 15 residues. Germline V gives CDR1 SGHDT, CDR2 YYEEEE. V shed 3 bases and J shed 10 bases, with 22 bases lying between them. The CDR3 DNA follows: TGTGCCAGCAGCTCAACTGATTTACTCCACACGGGAGCTTTCTTT. Residues: CASSSTDLLHTGAFF.

The rearrangement links TRBV10-2 to TRBJ2-7, with TRBD1 matching over 10 bases. CDR1 is WSHSY and CDR2 is SAAADI in the germline V gene. The CDR3 runs 14 residues. V was pared by 4 bases and J by 3 bases, with 3 bases of the junction left unmatched. CDR3 DNA sequence: TGCGCCAGCAGTGTTAGGACAGGGGGCTACGAGCAGTACTTC. It codes for CASSVRTGGYEQYF.

The CDR3 here is CASSSDSANEQFF. CDR3 sequence (DNA): TGTGCCAGCAGCTCAGACAGTGCCAATGAGCAGTTCTTC. The chain has TRBV7-7 and TRBJ2-1; D is perhaps TRBD1 (5 bases). Germline lookup yields CDR1 SSHAT and CDR2 FNYEAQ (reference sequence). CDR3 length: 13 amino acids. Trimming left V 4 bases short and J 6 bases short, with 10 bases between.

This chain uses TRBV28 with TRBJ2-6; a possible D gene is TRBD1 (5 bases). Germline CDR1 reads MDHEN; CDR2 reads SYDVKM. Deletions cut 1 base from V and 1 base from J, with 17 bases between. The CDR3 contains 19 residues. The CDR3 region is CASSLSLPRQPSGANVLTF. CDR3 coding DNA: TGTGCCAGCAGTTTATCTCTCCCTCGACAGCCTTCTGGGGCCAACGTCCTGACTTTC.

The chain links TRBV7-9 to TRBJ2-7; maybe TRBD2 (5 bases). V lost 1 base to trimming and J lost 6 bases, with 10 bases between them. The CDR3 has 13 amino acids. Per germline, CDR1 SEHNR and CDR2 FQNEAQ (reference sequence). CDR3 loop: CASSLGGGSEQYF. DNA of the CDR3: TGTGCCAGCAGCTTAGGAGGCGGGTCCGAGCAGTACTTC.

The rearrangement uses TRBV28 and TRBJ2-7, with 7 bases that match TRBD1. Germline lookup yields CDR1 MDHEN and CDR2 SYDVKM. CDR3 length: 15 amino acids. V shed 7 bases, J shed 1 base, and the junction held 10 bases outside the gene matches. CDR3 region: CASKVQGVVSYEQYF. The CDR3 bases are TGTGCCAGCAAGGTTCAGGGGGTAGTATCCTACGAGCAGTACTTC.

V is TRBV5-4 and J is TRBJ1-4, with D maybe TRBD1 (6 bases). The CDR3 totals 15 residues. The germline gives CDR1 SGHNT, CDR2 YYREEE (reference sequence). Trimming removed 4 bases from V and 5 bases from J, with 15 bases in between. The CDR3 bases are TGTGCCAGCAGCCGGGTAACAGGGCCGAATGAAAAACTGTTTTTT. Translating gives CASSRVTGPNEKLFF.

This clone has a handful of counts. The chain couples TRBV11-2 to TRBJ1-1; TRBD1 aligns across 12 bases. In germline, CDR1 is SGHAT, CDR2 FQNNGV. CDR3 length equals 17 residues. Trimming cost V 2 bases and J 4 bases; bases outside gene matches: 8. The CDR3 DNA is TGTGCCAGCAGCTTACGCCTTGGGACAGGGGGCGCCACTGAAGCTTTCTTT. It encodes CASSLRLGTGGATEAFF.

This chain joins TRBV6-1 and TRBJ1-1; D unclear. Trimming stripped 1 base from V and 0 bases from J, with 6 bases between. This CDR3 is built from 14 residues. CDR1 is MNHNS and CDR2 is SASEGT in the germline V gene. In DNA form, the CDR3 reads TGTGCCAGCAGTGAAGAGCCTATGAACACTGAAGCTTTCTTT. This codes for CASSEEPMNTEAFF.

The genes are TRBV7-9 and TRBJ1-1; a weak D match, TRBD1 (6 bases). The germline V and J ends were trimmed by 4 bases and 6 bases, with 15 bases remaining between them. The CDR3 sequence is 14 residues long. Germline assignment: CDR1 SEHNR and CDR2 FQNEAQ (reference sequence). For the CDR3, the DNA is TGTGCCAGCAGCTACCGGGACACTCGCGCTGAAGCTTTCTTT. This sequence encodes CASSYRDTRAEAFF.

In this sample, this clone turned up a few times. The chain links TRBV11-2 to TRBJ2-1; D is perhaps TRBD1 (6 bases). CDR3 size: 13 residues. Trimming shortened V by 1 base and J by 8 bases, and 9 bases separated the two germline ends. Germline V gene sequence: CDR1 SGHAT, CDR2 FQNNGV. CDR3 region: CASSLAGVYEQFF. DNA of the CDR3: TGTGCCAGCAGCTTAGCAGGGGTCTATGAGCAGTTCTTC.

This clone was observed once. This chain connects TRBV20-1 to TRBJ1-1; 7 bases match TRBD1. This CDR3 region has 11 residues. The junction had 7 bases not matched to a gene; V was cut back by 4 bases and J by 11 bases. Germline CDR1 DFQATT, CDR2 SNEGSKA (reference sequence). The CDR3 protein is CSAITGVGAFF. The CDR3 nucleotides read TGCAGTGCTATTACAGGGGTAGGGGCTTTCTTT.

The rearrangement links TRBV27 to TRBJ2-2, with TRBD2 matching over 8 bases. The CDR3 covers 14 residues. V shed 4 bases and J 7 bases; nucleotides not matched to a gene: 5. The V gene's germline CDR1 is MNHEY and CDR2 SMNVEV (reference sequence). CDR3 in amino acids: CASSSRGAGGELFF. DNA of the CDR3: TGTGCCAGCAGTTCGCGGGGGGCTGGCGGGGAGCTGTTTTTT.

In nucleotides, the CDR3 is TGTGCCAGCAGTAATAACCCCTCGGGTCATGAAAAACTGTTTTTT. Protein sequence: CASSNNPSGHEKLFF. This chain links TRBV13 with TRBJ1-4; no clear D gene. The CDR3 contains 15 residues. The germline V and J ends were trimmed by 6 bases and 6 bases, with 17 bases remaining between them. Germline V CDR1 and CDR2: PRHDT, FYEKMQ (reference sequence). Using reference TRBV13 and TRBJ1-4 for the parts outside the CDR3, the full variable domain is AAGVIQSPRHLIKEKRETATLKCYPIPRHDTVYWYQQGPGQDPQFLISFYEKMQSDKGSIPDRFSAQQFSDYHSELNMSSLELGDSALYFCASSNNPSGHEKLFFGSGTQLSVL.